The 16 T cell receptor beta chains presented below share a single source sample, sequenced in a study of sequential checkpoint blockade in melanoma. Clones were read by immunoSEQ multiplex PCR, and TCRdb kept only the in-frame ones, dropping some. The sample includes more than 11,000 clones, less than 55% of them seen just once. As for treatment: randomized to nivolumab then ipilimumab (arm A) or the reverse (arm B). The sequencing used CD8+ T cells sorted from blood (inferred from file names), collected from a patient given nivolumab and ipilimumab in sequence. Every receptor here comes from a human donor with melanoma.

The chain has TRBV6-5 and TRBJ1-2; possible D gene TRBD1, 6 bases. V was clipped by 6 bases and J by 5 bases, with 16 bases between them. Germline V CDR1 and CDR2: MNHEY, SVGAGI. The CDR3 loop spans 14 amino acids. CDR3 in DNA: TGTGCCAGCAGGGACAGCCGAGATTGGTATGGCTACACCTTC. As protein: CASRDSRDWYGYTF.

This clone was picked up one time. V and J are TRBV19 and TRBJ2-7, with a tentative D call TRBD1 (5 bases). Germline V CDR1 and CDR2: LNHDA, SQIVND (reference sequence). The length of the CDR3 is 14 residues. Trimming pared 3 bases from V and 6 bases from J, leaving 15 bases between. The CDR3 loop is CASSISTGLSEQYF. The DNA of the CDR3 is TGTGCCAGTAGTATCTCCACAGGTCTAAGCGAGCAGTACTTC.

CDR3 DNA: TGTGCCAGCAGTGACAGCGCGAACACTGAAGCTTTCTTT. Its translation is CASSDSANTEAFF. The chain couples TRBV2 to TRBJ1-1; the D is unclear. Per germline, CDR1 SNHLY and CDR2 FYNNEI. The CDR3 length is 13 residues. Trimming removed 3 bases at V and 1 base at J, with 6 bases between.

V usage is TRBV5-1 and J usage is TRBJ2-1, with 9 bases identical to TRBD2. The V segment lost 1 base and the J segment 3 bases; nucleotides outside the gene matches: 8. The CDR3 runs 17 residues. The germline gives CDR1 SGHRS, CDR2 YFSETQ. Written as DNA, the CDR3 is TGCGCCAGCAGCTTGTTAGCCGGGACTAGCTTCTACAATGAGCAGTTCTTC. Protein sequence: CASSLLAGTSFYNEQFF.

V gene TRBV12-5 combines with J gene TRBJ2-7; TRBD2 aligns across 14 bases. V was clipped by 5 bases and J by 0 bases; unmatched bases: 6. This CDR3 spans 17 amino acids. Germline loops: CDR1 LGHNT, CDR2 FRNRAP. CDR3 in amino acids: CASGPGLAGGGSYEQYF. The CDR3, as DNA: TGTGCTAGTGGTCCCGGACTAGCGGGAGGAGGCTCCTACGAGCAGTACTTC.

The CDR3 coding sequence is TGTGCCAGCAGTTTCGCAGGGGGCGCCTATGGCTACACCTTC. Its protein is CASSFAGGAYGYTF. The chain couples TRBV6-6 to TRBJ1-2, with TRBD1 identical over 8 bases. V shed 4 bases, J shed 4 bases, and the junction held 5 bases outside the gene matches. CDR1 and CDR2 from the germline V gene are MNHNY and SVGAGI (reference sequence). The CDR3 totals 14 residues.

This clone has only a few counts. The rearrangement links TRBV7-2 to TRBJ2-3; TRBD2 matches 10 bases. This CDR3 is 18 amino acids long. CDR1 and CDR2 from the germline V gene are SGHTA and FQGNSA. V was clipped by 1 base and J by 1 base; unmatched bases: 8. Here the CDR3 DNA reads TGTGCCAGCAGCTTAGAGGACGGACTAGCGGACCGCACAGATACGCAGTATTTT. As protein: CASSLEDGLADRTDTQYF.

This clone was seen only a few times. V gene TRBV7-9 combines with J gene TRBJ2-5; D perhaps matches TRBD1 (6 bases). The CDR3 extends over 16 amino acids. V shed 1 base and J shed 0 bases, with 12 bases lying between them. Looked up from germline, CDR1 is SEHNR and CDR2 is FQNEAQ (reference sequence). CDR3: CASSLDSDRYQETQYF. The CDR3 DNA follows: TGTGCCAGCAGCTTAGATTCCGACAGGTACCAAGAGACCCAGTACTTC.

The CDR3 coding sequence is TGTGCCAGCAGCCAAGATGGGGGGAGCTCCTACGAGCAGTACTTC. Protein sequence: CASSQDGGSSYEQYF. The V and J genes are TRBV5-4 and TRBJ2-7, with a possible D match to TRBD2 (6 bases). The germline V gene has CDR1 SGHNT and CDR2 YYREEE (reference sequence). The CDR3 totals 15 residues. The V and J ends lost 4 bases and 0 bases respectively, with 14 bases between them.

This chain links TRBV2 with TRBJ2-7; D is undetermined. Looked up from germline, CDR1 is SNHLY and CDR2 is FYNNEI. Trimming cost V 2 bases and J 1 base, with 12 bases left between them. The CDR3 loop spans 15 amino acids. The CDR3 DNA follows: TGTGCCAGCAGTGAATATCGCCCAGGATCCTACGAGCAGTACTTC. It codes for CASSEYRPGSYEQYF.

The gene calls are TRBV7-9 and TRBJ2-7, with D possibly matching TRBD2 (6 bases). V lost 5 bases, J lost 0 bases, and 8 bases lay in between. CDR1 is SEHNR, CDR2 FQNEAQ, per germline (reference sequence). This CDR3 is built from 13 residues. CDR3 nucleotides: TGTGCCAGCAGCGGAGGGGCCTCCTACGAGCAGTACTTC. This encodes CASSGGASYEQYF.

This clone counts as medium-sized. This chain connects TRBV19 to TRBJ1-1; 7 bases fit TRBD1. The CDR3 spans 14 residues. The germline gives CDR1 LNHDA, CDR2 SQIVND (reference sequence). The V and J ends lost 7 bases and 0 bases, in that order; junction bases with no gene match: 5. This CDR3 reads CASTRDRLNTEAFF. The CDR3 bases are TGTGCCAGTACTCGGGACAGATTGAACACTGAAGCTTTCTTT.

The chain has TRBV6-6 and TRBJ1-1; maybe TRBD1 (6 bases). Germline V gene data show CDR1 as MNHNY and CDR2 as SVGAGI (reference sequence). This CDR3 is 14 amino acids long. Trimming pared 8 bases from V and 5 bases from J, leaving 18 bases between. CDR3 nucleotide sequence: TGTGCCAGCTCACTAAGTCTCGGACAGACTGAAGCTTTCTTT. This sequence encodes CASSLSLGQTEAFF.

The gene calls are TRBV6-5 and TRBJ2-1; D is unclear. The CDR3 is 13 amino acids. The ends were cut back, 8 bases at V and 0 bases at J, with 8 bases in the middle. Germline assignment: CDR1 MNHEY and CDR2 SVGAGI. CDR3 nucleotides: TGTGCCAGCGCCCTGGCCTCCTACAATGAGCAGTTCTTC. This sequence encodes CASALASYNEQFF.

This chain joins TRBV30 and TRBJ1-1, with TRBD1 matching 10 bases. CDR1 and CDR2 from the germline V gene are GTSNPN and SVGIG (reference sequence). The CDR3 is 16 amino acids. The V gene end was trimmed by 3 bases and the J gene end by 4 bases; junction bases not matched to a gene: 11. This chain's CDR3 is CAWSLYRTGGGTEAFF. The CDR3 nucleotides read TGTGCCTGGAGCCTTTACAGGACAGGGGGAGGCACTGAAGCTTTCTTT.

The chain joins TRBV2 to TRBJ1-1; D gene ambiguous. Trimming pared 7 bases from V and 0 bases from J, leaving 12 bases between. Per germline, CDR1 SNHLY and CDR2 FYNNEI. The CDR3 has 14 residues. The CDR3 DNA reads TGTGCCAGCATGACAACGATAATGAACACTGAAGCTTTCTTT. It codes for CASMTTIMNTEAFF. Together with reference TRBV2 and TRBJ1-1, the CDR3 gives the full variable domain: EPEVTQTPSHQVTQMGQEVILRCVPISNHLYFYWYRQILGQKVEFLVSFYNNEISEKSEIFDDQFSVERPDGSNFTLKIRSTKLEDSAMYFCASMTTIMNTEAFFGQGTRLTVV.